These 12 T cell receptor beta chains came from one sample sequenced in a study of blood T cell repertoires in COVID-19 (dated by TCRdb to the early 2020s). The library was made by the immunoSEQ multiplex PCR assay. TCRdb carries this immuneACCESS record with in-frame sequences only. Its versions omit some clonotypes, under half of them owing to an unresolved V gene in the studies checked, with the rest unexplained. The sample includes 200,000 to 250,000 clones, with about 90% observed a single time. The ten largest account for approximately 2.6% of the sample. The source material was peripheral blood. These receptors were collected from a man under 40 with COVID-19, enrolled during active disease.

The V and J genes are TRBV2 and TRBJ2-7; 8 bases line up with TRBD1. The CDR3 has 14 residues. The trim removed 7 bases at V and 0 bases at J, leaving 5 bases unmatched. The germline gives CDR1 SNHLY, CDR2 FYNNEI. The CDR3: CASKRDRSSYEQYF. CDR3 nucleotides: TGTGCCAGCAAAAGGGACAGGAGCTCCTACGAGCAGTACTTC.

The genes are TRBV2 and TRBJ2-7, with 7 bases fitting TRBD2. CDR1 SNHLY and CDR2 FYNNEI come from the germline V gene. This CDR3 comprises 13 residues. V shed 7 bases and J 4 bases; nucleotides not matched to a gene: 7. Written as DNA, the CDR3 is TGTGCCAGCACGTCTAGCGGAGAGTACGAGCAGTACTTC. Translation: CASTSSGEYEQYF. Variable domain in full (rest from reference TRBV2 and TRBJ2-7): EPEVTQTPSHQVTQMGQEVILRCVPISNHLYFYWYRQILGQKVEFLVSFYNNEISEKSEIFDDQFSVERPDGSNFTLKIRSTKLEDSAMYFCASTSSGEYEQYFGPGTRLTVT.

The chain links TRBV5-4 to TRBJ2-7; perhaps TRBD1 as D (6 bases). The germline V gene encodes CDR1 SGHNT and CDR2 YYREEE (reference sequence). Trimming pared 3 bases from V and 3 bases from J, leaving 16 bases between. The CDR3 spans 15 residues. The CDR3 sequence: CASSSQTGTYYEQYF. CDR3 nucleotide sequence: TGTGCCAGCAGCTCCCAGACAGGAACCTACTACGAGCAGTACTTC.

About this clone itself: Different DNA sequences within this sample yield the same CDR3. The chain is built from TRBV28 and TRBJ1-3; 7 bases fit TRBD1. The CDR3 has 14 amino acids. Per the germline V gene, CDR1 is MDHEN and CDR2 is SYDVKM. With 4 bases clipped from V and 3 bases from J, the junction kept 3 bases outside the gene matches. CDR3: CASSSTGVGNTIYF. In DNA form, the CDR3 reads TGTGCCAGCAGTTCCACAGGGGTTGGAAACACCATATATTTT.

J is TRBJ1-2 and V is TRBV27; tentative D call: TRBD1 (5 bases). Trimming pared 5 bases from V and 2 bases from J, leaving 21 bases between. Germline V lookup: CDR1 MNHEY, CDR2 SMNVEV (reference sequence). The CDR3 length is 17 residues. In nucleotides, the CDR3 is TGTGCCAGCAGTGGGGCCCTCAGCACTAACCAGAACTATGGCTACACCTTC. As protein: CASSGALSTNQNYGYTF.

This chain connects TRBV7-9 to TRBJ2-1, with D possibly matching TRBD2 (6 bases). The germline V and J ends were trimmed by 11 bases and 6 bases, with 20 bases remaining between them. This CDR3 is built from 14 residues. Germline V gene data show CDR1 as SEHNR and CDR2 as FQNEAQ (reference sequence). For the CDR3, the DNA is TGTGCCGTACACCTCGGGAGATCTAGCAATGAGCAGTTCTTC. Protein: CAVHLGRSSNEQFF.

This clone appeared once. This chain joins TRBV5-4 and TRBJ2-2, with TRBD1 matching 7 bases. There are 17 residues in the CDR3. After removal of 4 bases from V and 1 base from J, the junction contained 10 bases not matched to a gene. The germline CDR1 and CDR2 sequences are SGHNT and YYREEE (reference sequence). The CDR3 reads CASSGWTGVQNTGELFF. CDR3 nucleotide sequence: TGTGCCAGCAGCGGGTGGACAGGAGTACAGAACACCGGGGAGCTGTTTTTT.

This rearrangement joins TRBV28 to TRBJ2-2, with TRBD2 as a possible D gene (6 bases). V gave up 3 bases and J gave up 6 bases, with 17 bases separating them. Germline lookup yields CDR1 MDHEN and CDR2 SYDVKM. The CDR3 sequence is 16 residues long. CDR3 in amino acids: CASSFVYGSSSGELFF. The CDR3 nucleotides read TGTGCCAGCAGTTTTGTATACGGGAGTAGTTCCGGGGAGCTGTTTTTT.

This chain joins TRBV7-2 and TRBJ1-1; 8 bases agree with TRBD1. V shed 5 bases, J shed 5 bases, and the junction held 7 bases outside the gene matches. This CDR3 has 14 residues. Germline CDR1 and CDR2: SGHTA and FQGNSA. CDR3 region: CASSPRDRWTEAFF. In nucleotides, the CDR3 is TGTGCCAGCAGCCCCCGGGACAGGTGGACTGAAGCTTTCTTT.

This chain joins TRBV23-1 and TRBJ1-2, with a tentative D call TRBD1 (6 bases). TRBV23-1 falls under the ORF class, with uncertain function. The CDR3 has 16 amino acids. V dropped 4 bases and J dropped 4 bases, with 19 bases sitting between them. DNA for the CDR3: TGCGCCAGCAGTCTATTTCGACAGGCCCTTTGCTATGGCTACACCTTC. This codes for CASSLFRQALCYGYTF.

The chain has TRBV5-1 and TRBJ1-2; D unclear. Per germline, CDR1 SGHRS and CDR2 YFSETQ. This CDR3 contains 14 residues. V lost 0 bases and J lost 0, with 6 bases in between. The CDR3 is CASSLGHANYGYTF. The CDR3 nucleotides read TGCGCCAGCAGCTTGGGGCACGCTAACTATGGCTACACCTTC.

This rearrangement joins TRBV6-6 to TRBJ1-2, with a weak D call TRBD1 (6 bases). The CDR3 length is 12 residues. The germline gives CDR1 MNHNY, CDR2 SVGAGI (reference sequence). The V gene lost 5 bases and the J gene lost 9 bases, with 13 bases spanning the gap. The CDR3 sequence: CASSLRTARYTF. The CDR3 DNA is TGTGCCAGCAGTCTTAGGACAGCCCGCTACACCTTC.